This TCR beta chain originates from a study of shared clonotypes between healthy human individuals. Study-wide background: The study used three CD4 naive, three CD4 memory, two CD8 naive and one CD8 memory plate per donor. Study-level points and caveats: The authors expected sequencing depth to affect clonotype sharing among donors.

Each subset's genomic DNA was split evenly across several immunoSEQ plates. Using immunoSEQ multiplex PCR, the repertoire was profiled, and TCRdb retains in-frame clones only, with some absent. Among fewer than 850,000 clones listed, around 91% were seen once. The CDR3 runs 17 residues. Germline CDR1 is SGHRS and CDR2 is YFSETQ. After removal of 1 base from V and 2 bases from J, the junction contained 7 bases not matched to a gene. Of note for this clone: Its antigen is as yet unknown.

Material for sequencing was memory CD8+ T cells from PBMCs. Subset: CD45RO+ cells pooled with CCR7-negative TemRA cells. This sequence originates from a man between 18 and 35 years old in good health. Some clones in this sample may be carry-over from other donors' samples. The rearrangement joins TRBV5-1 to TRBJ2-3, with 10 bases fitting TRBD2. CDR3 DNA: TGCGCCAGCAGCTTGTACGACGGACTAGCGGACACAGATACGCAGTATTTT. It translates to CASSLYDGLADTDTQYF. The variable domain in full, with the rest retrieved from reference TRBV5-1 and TRBJ2-3, is KAGVTQTPRYLIKTRGQQVTLSCSPISGHRSVSWYQQTPGQGLQFLFEYFSETQRNKGNFPGRFSGRQFSNSRSEMNVSTLELGDSALYLCASSLYDGLADTDTQYFGPGTRLTVL.